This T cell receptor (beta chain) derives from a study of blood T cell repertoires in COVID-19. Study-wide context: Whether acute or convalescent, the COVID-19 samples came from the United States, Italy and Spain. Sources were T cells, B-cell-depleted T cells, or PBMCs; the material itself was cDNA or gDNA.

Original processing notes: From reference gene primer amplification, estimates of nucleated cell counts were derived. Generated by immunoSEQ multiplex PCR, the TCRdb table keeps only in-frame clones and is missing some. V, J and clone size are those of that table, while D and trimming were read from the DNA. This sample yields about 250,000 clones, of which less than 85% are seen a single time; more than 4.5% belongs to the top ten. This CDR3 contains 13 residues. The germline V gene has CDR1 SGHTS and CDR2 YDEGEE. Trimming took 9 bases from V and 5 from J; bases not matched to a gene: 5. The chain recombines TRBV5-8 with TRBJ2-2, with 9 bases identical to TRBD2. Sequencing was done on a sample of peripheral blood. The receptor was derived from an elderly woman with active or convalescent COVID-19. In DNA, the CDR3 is TGTGCCACGGCGGGGGGGATGACCGGGGAGCTGTTTTTT. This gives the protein CATAGGMTGELFF.